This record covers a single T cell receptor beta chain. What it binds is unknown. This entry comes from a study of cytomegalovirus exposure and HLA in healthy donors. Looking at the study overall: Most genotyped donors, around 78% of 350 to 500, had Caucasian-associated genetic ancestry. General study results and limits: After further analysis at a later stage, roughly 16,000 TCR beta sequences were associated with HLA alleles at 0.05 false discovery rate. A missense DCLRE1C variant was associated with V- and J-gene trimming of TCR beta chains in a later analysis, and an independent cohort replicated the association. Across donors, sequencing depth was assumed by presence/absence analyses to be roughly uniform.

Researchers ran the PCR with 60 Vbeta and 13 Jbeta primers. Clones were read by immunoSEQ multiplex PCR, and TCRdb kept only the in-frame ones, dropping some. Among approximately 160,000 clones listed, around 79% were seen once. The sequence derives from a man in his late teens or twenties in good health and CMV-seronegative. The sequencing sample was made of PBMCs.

The CDR3 loop reads CASSSPSIDTQYF. CDR3 nucleotides: TGTGCCAGCAGTTCCCCTAGCATCGATACGCAGTATTTT. The V call is TRBV6-5, the J call TRBJ2-3, with a possible D match to TRBD2 (5 bases). V dropped 4 bases and J dropped 6 bases, with 11 bases sitting between them. The CDR3 consists of 13 residues. Germline V gene sequence: CDR1 MNHEY, CDR2 SVGAGI.